The text below deals with one T cell receptor (beta chain). PCR was performed a second time for about 7 to 12 cycles using a sample-barcoded 5' primer and a J-beta primer mix. Sequencing of every sample gave 2.5 million or more CDR3-containing paired-end reads. TCRdb processed the 5' RACE reads anew with MiXCR; each CDR3 protein has one entry. This sample has roughly 860,000 distinct CDR3 sequences, with about 59% found just once. This sample stems from a study of blood T cells in healthy people across ages. Isolation of PBMCs gave at least 6 million cells per sample. The germline CDR1 and CDR2 sequences are MNHEY and SMNVEV (reference sequence). Trimming removed 4 bases from V and 1 base from J; junction bases left unmatched: 4. This CDR3 region has 14 residues.

The origin of this receptor is a man under 40 in good health. Specimen: blood. This chain connects TRBV27 to TRBJ2-7; 7 nucleotides agree with TRBD1. CDR3 sequence: CASSWDSTSYEQYF. The CDR3 DNA follows: TGTGCCAGCAGTTGGGACAGTACATCCTACGAGCAGTACTTC.